The 14 T cell receptor beta chains below were found in one sample sequenced in a study of breast tumors, draining lymph nodes, adjacent tissues. One entry per CDR3 protein results from TCRdb running MiXCR on the multiplex PCR reads. Of 150,000 to 200,000 distinct CDR3 sequences in the sample, 25% to 40% were seen once. Axillary draining lymph nodes of breast cancer patients supplied the node samples. Specimen: axillary lymph node tissue. These receptors were obtained from a female donor with breast cancer. Some clones in this sample may be carry-over from other donors' samples.

This clonotype was found many times. The CDR3 DNA reads TGTGCCAGCAGTTTACGGCGGGGGAACAGGTTCTTC. Amino acid sequence: CASSLRRGNRFF. The V call is TRBV12-3 or TRBV12-4, the J call TRBJ2-1, with 7 bases lining up with TRBD2. J gave up 15 bases and V 2 bases, and 7 bases lay outside the gene matches. The CDR3 is 12 amino acids.

This clonotype was seen at least ten times. V is TRBV6-5 and J is TRBJ2-2; D remains ambiguous. Trimming stripped 0 bases from V and 11 bases from J, with 10 bases between. The CDR3 covers 13 residues. Germline-derived CDR1 and CDR2 are MNHEY and SVGAGI. This chain's CDR3 is CASSYSGFPELFF. The CDR3 DNA reads as TGTGCCAGCAGTTACTCTGGGTTCCCTGAGCTGTTTTTT.

This clonotype was counted many times. This rearrangement joins TRBV7-3 to TRBJ1-2; 8 positions agree with TRBD1. Germline V CDR1 and CDR2: SGHTA, FQGTGA. V shed 5 bases, J shed 7 bases, and the junction held 6 bases outside the gene matches. The CDR3 is 13 residues long. The CDR3 spells CASSQQGEPGYTF. The CDR3 DNA reads TGTGCCAGCAGCCAACAGGGGGAACCTGGCTACACCTTC.

The chain links TRBV5-1 to TRBJ1-5, with TRBD1 identical over 7 bases. Germline V gives CDR1 SGHRS, CDR2 YFSETQ. The trim removed 0 bases at V and 5 bases at J, leaving 2 bases unmatched. This CDR3 has 14 residues. The CDR3 is CASSLGDSHQPQHF. CDR3 nucleotides: TGCGCCAGCAGCTTGGGGGACAGTCATCAGCCCCAGCATTTT.

This clonotype was picked up many times. J is TRBJ2-3 and V is TRBV20-1; 14 bases fit TRBD2. This CDR3 is 16 amino acids long. Germline values: CDR1 DFQATT, CDR2 SNEGSKA (reference sequence). V was pared by 4 bases and J by 3 bases, with 6 bases of the junction left unmatched. CDR3 protein: CSAKVGTSGRTDTQYF. The CDR3 nucleotides read TGCAGTGCTAAAGTCGGGACTAGCGGGAGAACAGATACGCAGTATTTT.

This clonotype was picked up many times. J is TRBJ2-2 and V is TRBV19; 9 bases agree with TRBD1. Germline-derived CDR1 and CDR2 are LNHDA and SQIVND (reference sequence). Trimming at V came to 10 bases and at J to 2 bases, leaving 5 bases not matched to a gene. CDR3 length: 14 amino acids. CDR3 amino acids: CATRTGENTGELFF. Here the CDR3 DNA reads TGTGCCACCCGGACAGGGGAAAACACCGGGGAGCTGTTTTTT.

With regard to this clonotype: Since a much larger clone is just one base distant, this may be a read error. The gene calls are TRBV5-1 and TRBJ2-2; 9 bases map to TRBD1. CDR1 is SGHRS, CDR2 YFSETQ, per germline. The CDR3 has 17 amino acids. In DNA, the CDR3 is TGCGTCAGCAGCTTGGCGAGGGACAGGGAGAACACCGGGGAGCTGTTTTTT. Encoded protein: CVSSLARDRENTGELFF.

This clonotype was found many times. V is TRBV19 and J is TRBJ1-5; D is possibly TRBD1 (5 bases). This CDR3 comprises 17 residues. Germline V gene lookup returns CDR1 LNHDA and CDR2 SQIVND (reference sequence). V was clipped by 2 bases and J by 0 bases, with 14 bases between them. CDR3: CASSIRGRAYSNQPQHF. The DNA for the CDR3 is TGTGCCAGTAGTATACGGGGCAGGGCTTATAGCAATCAGCCCCAGCATTTT. Drawing the rest from reference TRBV19 and TRBJ1-5, the complete variable domain is DGGITQSPKYLFRKEGQNVTLSCEQNLNHDAMYWYRQDPGQGLRLIYYSQIVNDFQKGDIAEGYSVSREKKESFPLTVTSAQKNPTAFYLCASSIRGRAYSNQPQHFGDGTRLSIL.

CDR3 nucleotide sequence: TGTGCCTGGAGTGGGACAGAACTACAGACTACGAGCACAGATACGCAGTATTTT. Its translation: CAWSGTELQTTSTDTQYF. The rearrangement uses TRBV30 and TRBJ2-3; possibly TRBD1 for D (6 bases). CDR1 and CDR2 (germline): GTSNPN, SVGIG (reference sequence). V gave up 1 base and J gave up 0 bases, with 20 bases separating them. This CDR3 has 18 residues.

This clonotype has ten or more counts. The chain uses TRBV20-1 and TRBJ2-3, with no clear D. V was clipped by 1 base and J by 5 bases, with 7 bases between them. CDR3 size: 12 residues. Germline CDR1 reads DFQATT; CDR2 reads SNEGSKA (reference sequence). The CDR3, as DNA: TGCAGTGCTAGAGGTTCGGGAGATACGCAGTATTTT. Protein sequence: CSARGSGDTQYF.

The chain employs TRBV19 and TRBJ1-4, with no clear D. The V end lost 5 bases, the J end lost 7 bases, and 14 bases lay between the germline ends. Germline CDR1 and CDR2: LNHDA and SQIVND (reference sequence). The CDR3 runs 14 residues. CDR3 protein: CASSFQAPREKLFF. Here the CDR3 DNA reads TGTGCCAGTAGTTTCCAGGCCCCGCGTGAAAAACTGTTTTTT.

The chain joins TRBV13 to TRBJ1-1, with D hard to call. Per the germline V gene, CDR1 is PRHDT and CDR2 is FYEKMQ (reference sequence). This CDR3 comprises 13 residues. V lost 4 bases and J 0 bases, leaving 6 bases between the germline ends. The CDR3 loop is CASSSTVNTEAFF. Here the CDR3 DNA reads TGTGCCAGCAGCTCGACGGTGAACACTGAAGCTTTCTTT.

The rearrangement joins TRBV27 to TRBJ1-6; a possible D gene is TRBD1 (6 bases). The CDR3 loop spans 14 amino acids. V lost 9 bases to trimming and J lost 6 bases, with 15 bases between them. Germline CDR1 MNHEY, CDR2 SMNVEV (reference sequence). The CDR3: CARKNTGRNSPLHF. CDR3 sequence (DNA): TGTGCCAGGAAAAATACAGGGCGTAATTCACCCCTCCACTTT.

This clonotype has ten or more counts. This rearrangement joins TRBV11-1 to TRBJ2-7; 7 bases map to TRBD1. J gave up 2 bases and V 5 bases, and 6 bases lay outside the gene matches. Germline loops: CDR1 SGHAT, CDR2 FQDESV (reference sequence). The CDR3 loop spans 14 amino acids. CDR3 amino acids: CASSNRDSTYEQYF. CDR3 nucleotide sequence: TGTGCCAGCAGCAACCGGGACAGCACCTACGAGCAGTACTTC.